The 28 T cell receptor beta chains in this list originate from one sample, sequenced in a study of T cells in Graves' hyperthyroidism and ophthalmopathy. Amplification yielded TCR beta CDR3 regions, with RNA transcripts as the source. Researchers ran a first-round RT-PCR on the TCR CDR3 using the HTBI primer set. Using its own MiXCR run on the multiplex PCR reads, TCRdb lists one record per CDR3 protein. The table shows a few hundred thousand distinct CDR3 sequences, with around 14% occurring only once. The material sequenced was blood. The receptors stem from a woman younger than 35 with Graves' hyperthyroidism.

This clonotype was counted many times. V gene TRBV2 combines with J gene TRBJ2-1; D is undetermined. Germline lookup yields CDR1 SNHLY and CDR2 FYNNEI. The V end was cut by 5 bases, the J end by 2 bases, with 10 bases between. The CDR3 is 14 residues long. Written as DNA, the CDR3 is TGTGCCAGCAGTCAACGGATTACCTACAATGAGCAGTTCTTC. It codes for CASSQRITYNEQFF.

V gene TRBV27 combines with J gene TRBJ1-6, with D possibly matching TRBD1 (5 bases). Germline values: CDR1 MNHEY, CDR2 SMNVEV (reference sequence). V dropped 4 bases and J dropped 6 bases, with 13 bases sitting between them. This CDR3 spans 15 amino acids. This CDR3 is CASSSGYRVNSPLHF. The CDR3 nucleotides read TGTGCCAGCAGTTCAGGGTACAGAGTTAATTCACCCCTCCACTTT.

This clonotype was counted many times. The chain employs TRBV29-1 and TRBJ2-2; no clear D gene. The CDR3 runs to 13 residues. V was trimmed by 7 bases and J by 8 bases, leaving 17 bases between them. CDR1 and CDR2 (germline): SQVTM, ANQGSEA. As DNA, the CDR3 is TGCAGCGGTCGATTGACTCAGACTGGGGAGCTGTTTTTT. Its translation: CSGRLTQTGELFF.

This clonotype has a count of ten or more. The J gene is TRBJ2-7, the V gene TRBV2; the D gene is possibly TRBD2 (5 bases). Germline V gene lookup returns CDR1 SNHLY and CDR2 FYNNEI. Trimming removed 6 bases from V and 4 bases from J, with 31 bases in between. The CDR3 runs to 19 residues. CDR3 DNA sequence: TGTGCCAGCAGCACTACGGGGTCGGTTGGCATGGGTCCCGATTACGAGCAGTACTTC. This sequence encodes CASSTTGSVGMGPDYEQYF.

This chain links TRBV20-1 with TRBJ2-2; perhaps TRBD2 as D (6 bases). Between the trimmed V and J ends, which lost 7 bases and 1 base, there was a span of 16 bases. Germline-derived CDR1 and CDR2 are DFQATT and SNEGSKA (reference sequence). The CDR3 has 15 amino acids. The CDR3 region is CSVRVAGRNTGELFF. The CDR3 nucleotides are TGCAGTGTCCGAGTGGCGGGACGGAACACCGGGGAGCTGTTTTTT.

This clonotype has at least ten counts. The chain links TRBV20-1 to TRBJ2-5; 7 bases match TRBD2. J was trimmed by 1 base and V by 5 bases; bases with no gene match: 22. CDR1 is DFQATT and CDR2 is SNEGSKA in the germline V gene (reference sequence). The CDR3 loop spans 19 amino acids. The CDR3 sequence is CSARQISQNSGRVQETQYF. As DNA, the CDR3 is TGCAGTGCTCGCCAGATCAGCCAGAATAGCGGGCGGGTCCAAGAGACCCAGTACTTC.

This clonotype was seen ten or more times. The chain uses TRBV11-2 and TRBJ1-1, with D tentatively TRBD1 (5 bases). Germline V CDR1 and CDR2: SGHAT, FQNNGV. The CDR3 loop spans 16 amino acids. V was clipped by 5 bases and J by 4 bases, with 20 bases between them. CDR3 DNA: TGTGCCAGCAGCACCCTCCGGACACCTTTCTCCACTGAAGCTTTCTTT. Protein: CASSTLRTPFSTEAFF.

The chain recombines TRBV12-3 or TRBV12-4 with TRBJ2-3; perhaps TRBD2 as D (6 bases). The V and J ends lost 9 bases and 0 bases respectively, with 13 bases between them. The CDR3 runs 14 residues. CDR3: CASADSGSTDTQYF. CDR3 coding DNA: TGTGCCAGTGCTGATAGCGGAAGCACAGATACGCAGTATTTT.

This clonotype was seen many times. At one of its ends the junction is not consistent with the germline gene, which may arise from a read error. This chain joins TRBV7-2 and TRBJ2-3; unclear D gene. Per germline, CDR1 SGHTA and CDR2 FQGNSA. The CDR3 is 15 residues long. The CDR3 region is CASSLGRLEKDAQYF. The CDR3 DNA is TGTGCCAGCAGCTTAGGGCGTCTAGAGAAAGATGCGCAGTATTTT. The complete variable domain, with remaining parts taken from reference TRBV7-2 and TRBJ2-3, reads GAGVSQSPSNKVTEKGKDVELRCDPISGHTALYWYRQSLGQGLEFLIYFQGNSAPDKSGLPSDRFSAERTGGSVSTLTIQRTQQEDSAVYLCASSLGRLEKDAQYFGPGTRLTVL.

This clonotype was observed many times. The chain uses TRBV5-1 and TRBJ2-1, with 11 bases that match TRBD2. With 4 bases clipped from V and 4 bases from J, the junction kept 10 bases outside the gene matches. Per the germline V gene, CDR1 is SGHRS and CDR2 is YFSETQ. The CDR3 covers 17 residues. CDR3 protein: CASSPSTPSGGYNEQFF. CDR3 coding DNA: TGCGCCAGCAGCCCAAGCACCCCTAGCGGGGGGTACAATGAGCAGTTCTTC.

The chain recombines TRBV10-2 with TRBJ2-2; D ambiguous. Germline V CDR1 and CDR2: WSHSY, SAAADI. This CDR3 comprises 14 residues. The germline V and J ends were trimmed by 0 bases and 3 bases, with 5 bases remaining between them. The CDR3 nucleotides are TGCGCCAGCAGTGAGTCAGGGTACACCGGGGAGCTGTTTTTT. It is translated as CASSESGYTGELFF.

This clonotype was seen a handful of times. V is TRBV28 and J is TRBJ1-4; no firm D call. CDR1 MDHEN and CDR2 SYDVKM come from the germline V gene. The CDR3 has 11 amino acids. The ends were cut back, 6 bases at V and 4 bases at J, with 3 bases in the middle. The CDR3 sequence is CASRSNEKLFF. The DNA for the CDR3 is TGTGCCAGCAGGAGTAATGAAAAACTGTTTTTT.

This clonotype was counted many times. The rearrangement links TRBV11-3 to TRBJ1-4, with D uncertain. The CDR3 consists of 11 residues. V gave up 10 bases and J gave up 11 bases, with 14 bases separating them. Germline V gene lookup returns CDR1 SGHNT and CDR2 YENEEA. As DNA, the CDR3 is TGTGCCACATACCGGGTCTCGAAACTGTTTTTT. Translated: CATYRVSKLFF.

This clonotype was seen repeatedly, ten times or more. The chain carries TRBV2 and TRBJ1-1, with a tentative D call TRBD1 (5 bases). CDR3 size: 13 residues. Trimming removed 6 bases at V and 1 base at J, with 9 bases between. Germline-derived CDR1 and CDR2 are SNHLY and FYNNEI. CDR3 in DNA: TGTGCCAGCAGCGAGGGGCCGAACACTGAAGCTTTCTTT. It codes for CASSEGPNTEAFF. Drawing the rest from reference TRBV2 and TRBJ1-1, the complete variable domain is EPEVTQTPSHQVTQMGQEVILRCVPISNHLYFYWYRQILGQKVEFLVSFYNNEISEKSEIFDDQFSVERPDGSNFTLKIRSTKLEDSAMYFCASSEGPNTEAFFGQGTRLTVV.

This clonotype has more than one count but fewer than ten. V and J are TRBV7-9 and TRBJ1-2; perhaps TRBD1 as D (5 bases). Germline-derived CDR1 and CDR2 are SEHNR and FQNEAQ (reference sequence). The CDR3 covers 13 residues. The V gene lost 5 bases and the J gene lost 3 bases, with 10 bases spanning the gap. CDR3 residues: CASSPRRDYGYTF. DNA for the CDR3: TGTGCCAGCAGCCCCCGCAGGGACTATGGCTACACCTTC.

This clonotype has a count of ten or more. The chain carries TRBV28 and TRBJ2-7; possibly TRBD2 for D (5 bases). The V end was cut by 2 bases, the J end by 2 bases, with 16 bases between. The CDR3 runs to 16 residues. The germline gives CDR1 MDHEN, CDR2 SYDVKM. The CDR3 DNA is TGTGCCAGCAGTTTAACGCCGGGATTCTCCCCCTACGAGCAGTACTTC. Encoded protein: CASSLTPGFSPYEQYF.

This clonotype was detected only a few times. The rearrangement links TRBV15 to TRBJ2-1; 7 bases agree with TRBD1. Looked up from germline, CDR1 is LNHNV and CDR2 is YYDKDF (reference sequence). V shed 0 bases, J shed 8 bases, and the junction held 4 bases outside the gene matches. The CDR3 length is 14 residues. The CDR3, as DNA: TGTGCCACCAGCAGAGACCCCGACAGGGATGAGCAGTTCTTC. Its translation is CATSRDPDRDEQFF.

Many counts were recorded for this clonotype. The chain combines TRBV20-1 with TRBJ2-1, with a tentative D call TRBD2 (6 bases). V was pared by 3 bases and J by 0 bases, with 6 bases between. This CDR3 is built from 13 residues. The germline V gene has CDR1 DFQATT and CDR2 SNEGSKA (reference sequence). The DNA for the CDR3 is TGCAGTGCTAGCGGGAGCTCCTACAATGAGCAGTTCTTC. Its protein product is CSASGSSYNEQFF.

This clonotype has a count of ten or more. The CDR3 sequence: CASSLGIGSGTGELFF. CDR3 nucleotides: TGTGCCAGCAGCTTAGGGATTGGTAGCGGGACCGGGGAGCTGTTTTTT. The rearrangement uses TRBV7-6 and TRBJ2-2, with 7 nucleotides matching TRBD2. The germline V gene has CDR1 SGHVS and CDR2 FNYEAQ. The CDR3 spans 16 residues. V gave up 1 base and J gave up 5 bases; unmatched junction bases: 7.

This clonotype was counted ten times or more. The chain links TRBV19 to TRBJ1-1, with D hard to call. Germline CDR1 and CDR2: LNHDA and SQIVND (reference sequence). The ends were cut back, 11 bases at V and 3 bases at J, with 19 bases in the middle. CDR3 length: 14 amino acids. The CDR3 region is CAATAAYMDTEAFF. The CDR3 bases are TGTGCCGCCACGGCAGCGTACATGGACACTGAAGCTTTCTTT.

V and J are TRBV14 and TRBJ2-5; weak D call: TRBD2 (5 bases). Germline V gene sequence: CDR1 SGHDN, CDR2 FVKESK. Trimming took 2 bases from V and 2 from J, leaving 12 bases between them. This CDR3 comprises 15 residues. CDR3 nucleotide sequence: TGTGCCAGCAGCCAAACTACTAGTGCGCAAGAGACCCAGTACTTC. Protein sequence: CASSQTTSAQETQYF.

This clonotype occurred a few times. The chain has TRBV5-1 and TRBJ2-6; D not certain. The CDR3 contains 15 residues. The V and J ends lost 0 bases and 3 bases respectively, with 7 bases between them. Germline values: CDR1 SGHRS, CDR2 YFSETQ. CDR3 nucleotide sequence: TGCGCCAGCAGCTTGGGGTCGGGTGGGGCCAACGTCCTGACTTTC. Translation: CASSLGSGGANVLTF.

This clonotype was observed many times. V is TRBV11-2 and J is TRBJ2-1; TRBD1 or TRBD2 may be the D gene (5 bases each). Between the trimmed V and J ends, which lost 1 base and 5 bases, there was a span of 15 bases. The CDR3 runs 16 residues. Per the germline V gene, CDR1 is SGHAT and CDR2 is FQNNGV. The CDR3 spells CASSLVGPTPHNEQFF. CDR3 in DNA: TGTGCCAGCAGCTTAGTGGGACCAACTCCTCACAATGAGCAGTTCTTC. Based on the CDR3 plus reference TRBV11-2 and TRBJ2-1, the full variable domain is EAGVAQSPRYKIIEKRQSVAFWCNPISGHATLYWYQQILGQGPKLLIQFQNNGVVDDSQLPKDRFSAERLKGVDSTLKIQPAKLEDSAVYLCASSLVGPTPHNEQFFGPGTRLTVL.

In this sample, this clonotype turned up many times. V usage is TRBV20-1 and J usage is TRBJ2-1, with TRBD2 identical over 7 bases. The CDR3 loop spans 14 amino acids. Losses at the gene ends were 0 bases for V and 7 bases for J; bases not matched to a gene: 6. CDR1 and CDR2 from the germline V gene are DFQATT and SNEGSKA (reference sequence). The CDR3, as DNA: TGCAGTGCTAGAGATGGCGCGGGGGTGAATGAGCAGTTCTTC. It is translated as CSARDGAGVNEQFF.

This clonotype was picked up a small number of times. A much larger clonotype is one base distant, so this may be a read error. The V and J genes are TRBV7-2 and TRBJ2-5, with a possible D match to TRBD2 (6 bases). With 4 bases removed from V and 10 bases from J, the gap between germline ends came to 22 bases. This CDR3 has 15 amino acids. Germline CDR1 SGHTA, CDR2 FQGNSA. The CDR3 DNA reads as TGTGCCAGCAGCTCCTACCGAGCTAGCGAAGGGATCCAGTACTTC. It encodes CASSSYRASEGIQYF.

Many counts were recorded for this clonotype. The gene calls are TRBV7-8 and TRBJ2-1; D not certain. Germline assignment: CDR1 SGHVS and CDR2 FQNEAQ. CDR3 length: 14 amino acids. Trimming cost V 2 bases and J 7 bases, with 12 bases left between them. The CDR3 DNA follows: TGTGCCAGCAGCTTATCAGCGTCCTGGAATGAGCAGTTCTTC. The encoded protein is CASSLSASWNEQFF.

This clonotype has ten or more counts. The chain carries TRBV11-2 and TRBJ1-1, with D possibly TRBD1 on 5 matching bases. V shed 2 bases and J shed 1 base, with 11 bases lying between them. This CDR3 has 15 residues. Per germline, CDR1 SGHAT and CDR2 FQNNGV. The CDR3 sequence is CASSLSRASNTEAFF. CDR3 nucleotides: TGTGCCAGCAGCTTATCCAGGGCGTCGAACACTGAAGCTTTCTTT.

The table lists this clonotype with many counts. This chain joins TRBV6-1 and TRBJ2-2; TRBD2 matches at 10 bases. The CDR3 totals 18 residues. Trimming at V came to 4 bases and at J to 5 bases, leaving 13 bases not matched to a gene. Germline loops: CDR1 MNHNS, CDR2 SASEGT. Here the CDR3 reads CASSATTSGSARTGELFF. DNA for the CDR3: TGTGCCAGCAGTGCTACGACTAGCGGGTCTGCGAGGACCGGGGAGCTGTTTTTT.